These 17 T cell receptor beta chains came from one sample sequenced in a study of blood T cell repertoires in COVID-19. Assay: immunoSEQ multiplex PCR; the TCRdb copy retains only in-frame clones and omits some. This table holds under 100,000 clones, roughly 80% found once. The specimen sequenced was peripheral blood. Receptor source: a middle-aged woman with active or convalescent COVID-19.

This clone turned up a few times. The rearrangement links TRBV28 to TRBJ2-7, with 11 bases aligning to TRBD2. Germline CDR1 and CDR2: MDHEN and SYDVKM. V lost 6 bases to trimming and J lost 3 bases; unmatched junction nucleotides: 13. CDR3 length: 17 amino acids. For the CDR3, the DNA is TGTGCCAGCAGCCGACTAGCGGGGAAAAGAGAGGACTACGAGCAGTACTTC. It encodes CASSRLAGKREDYEQYF.

V gene TRBV2 combines with J gene TRBJ1-1; D gene uncertain. CDR1 is SNHLY and CDR2 is FYNNEI in the germline V gene. The CDR3 has 13 amino acids. Trimming pared 2 bases from V and 4 bases from J, leaving 8 bases between. The CDR3 sequence is CASSESWATEAFF. CDR3 nucleotide sequence: TGTGCCAGCAGTGAAAGCTGGGCCACTGAAGCTTTCTTT.

This clone was detected only once. This chain joins TRBV7-9 and TRBJ2-5; D gene uncertain. This CDR3 has 15 residues. Deletions cut 0 bases from V and 5 bases from J, with 13 bases between. Germline V CDR1 and CDR2: SEHNR, FQNEAQ (reference sequence). In DNA, the CDR3 is TGTGCCAGCAGCTTAGCGGGTCATACCGGGGAGACCCAGTACTTC. Encoded protein: CASSLAGHTGETQYF.

V and J are TRBV24-1 and TRBJ2-5, with D possibly matching TRBD2 (5 bases). V lost 4 bases and J 9 bases, leaving 8 bases between the germline ends. The CDR3 is 11 amino acids. Germline CDR1 KGHDR, CDR2 SFDVKD. CDR3 sequence (DNA): TGTGCCACCAGTGACCACGGGGCCCAGTACTTC. Amino acid sequence: CATSDHGAQYF.

CDR3 in DNA: TGTGCCAGCAGTGCCGTCTTAGCGGGGAATTCCTACGAGCAGTACTTC. Translated: CASSAVLAGNSYEQYF. The V and J genes are TRBV27 and TRBJ2-7, with 8 bases aligning to TRBD2. This CDR3 contains 16 residues. V trimming: 5 bases; J trimming: 1 base; junction bases outside the gene matches: 10. Germline assignment: CDR1 MNHEY and CDR2 SMNVEV (reference sequence).

This clone is judged medium-sized. This chain uses TRBV6-5 with TRBJ2-7, with 8 nucleotides matching TRBD1. The V gene's germline CDR1 is MNHEY and CDR2 SVGAGI. V shed 5 bases, J shed 5 bases, and the junction held 5 bases outside the gene matches. The CDR3 is 13 amino acids. DNA of the CDR3: TGTGCCAGCAGTAAGACAGGGGAGAACGAGCAGTACTTC. This encodes CASSKTGENEQYF.

The chain recombines TRBV4-2 with TRBJ2-7; 8 bases agree with TRBD1. After removal of 6 bases from V and 0 bases from J, the junction contained 10 bases not matched to a gene. This CDR3 is 16 amino acids long. Germline CDR1 and CDR2: LGHNA and YNFKEQ. CDR3 nucleotides: TGTGCCAGCAGTCCGGCAGGGGGCGAGAGCTCCTACGAGCAGTACTTC. Residues: CASSPAGGESSYEQYF.

The chain employs TRBV21-1 and TRBJ1-1; the table's D call of TRBD1 was not tested on the DNA. TRBV21-1 is annotated as a pseudogene. The CDR3 runs to 17 residues. The CDR3 loop reads CASSKARGQGRGTEAFF. As DNA, the CDR3 is TGTGCCAGCAGCAAAGCGAGGGGACAGGGGCGGGGGACTGAAGCTTTCTTT.

The V and J genes are TRBV20-1 and TRBJ1-6; maybe TRBD1 (5 bases). Germline values: CDR1 DFQATT, CDR2 SNEGSKA (reference sequence). V lost 3 bases to trimming and J lost 4 bases, with 10 bases between them. The CDR3 has 14 amino acids. This CDR3 is CSASPGTYNSPLHF. Written as DNA, the CDR3 is TGCAGTGCTAGTCCAGGGACTTATAATTCACCCCTCCACTTT.

This clone was picked up one time. This chain connects TRBV5-1 to TRBJ2-7; 7 nucleotides agree with TRBD1. This CDR3 contains 15 residues. CDR1 and CDR2 from the germline V gene are SGHRS and YFSETQ. J gave up 3 bases and V 4 bases, and 10 bases lay outside the gene matches. The DNA for the CDR3 is TGCGCCAGCAGCGTTTCGACAGGGTCCAGCTACGAGCAGTACTTC. Protein sequence: CASSVSTGSSYEQYF. Variable domain in full (rest from reference TRBV5-1 and TRBJ2-7): KAGVTQTPRYLIKTRGQQVTLSCSPISGHRSVSWYQQTPGQGLQFLFEYFSETQRNKGNFPGRFSGRQFSNSRSEMNVSTLELGDSALYLCASSVSTGSSYEQYFGPGTRLTVT.

As DNA, the CDR3 is TGTGCCAGCAGCCCACCGGGACAGAATTCACCCCTCCACTTT. Its translation is CASSPPGQNSPLHF. The chain couples TRBV11-3 to TRBJ1-6; 7 bases line up with TRBD1. CDR1 SGHNT and CDR2 YENEEA come from the germline V gene. This CDR3 has 14 amino acids. Trimming at V came to 5 bases and at J to 7 bases, leaving 5 bases not matched to a gene.

The J gene is TRBJ1-1, the V gene TRBV11-2, with unresolved D. The V gene's germline CDR1 is SGHAT and CDR2 FQNNGV. This CDR3 has 12 residues. The ends were cut back, 2 bases at V and 5 bases at J, with 6 bases in the middle. The CDR3 region is CASSLTRTEAFF. The CDR3 DNA reads TGTGCCAGCAGCTTAACGAGGACTGAAGCTTTCTTT.

The J gene is TRBJ1-6, the V gene TRBV2; the match to TRBD1 covers 8 bases. This CDR3 contains 14 residues. With V trimmed by 8 bases and J by 5 bases, 5 bases remained unmatched. Germline lookup yields CDR1 SNHLY and CDR2 FYNNEI. CDR3 nucleotide sequence: TGTGCCAGCGGACAGGGACAAAATAATTCACCCCTCCACTTT. This codes for CASGQGQNNSPLHF. Full variable domain (remainder filled in from reference TRBV2 and TRBJ1-6): EPEVTQTPSHQVTQMGQEVILRCVPISNHLYFYWYRQILGQKVEFLVSFYNNEISEKSEIFDDQFSVERPDGSNFTLKIRSTKLEDSAMYFCASGQGQNNSPLHFGNGTRLTVT.

This chain joins TRBV5-1 and TRBJ1-1; 9 bases line up with TRBD1. J lost 7 bases, V lost 2 bases, and 3 bases had no gene match. Germline CDR1 and CDR2: SGHRS and YFSETQ. The CDR3 sequence is 13 residues long. CDR3 loop: CASSLQGAVEAFF. The CDR3 coding sequence is TGCGCCAGCAGCTTACAGGGGGCGGTTGAAGCTTTCTTT.

The rearrangement links TRBV3-1 (or the pseudogene TRBV3-2) to TRBJ2-5; 7 bases line up with TRBD1. The CDR3 spans 15 residues. Trimming cost V 1 base and J 5 bases; bases outside gene matches: 7. Looked up from germline, CDR1 is LGHDT and CDR2 is YNNKEL (reference sequence). In DNA form, the CDR3 reads TGTGCCAGCAGCCAAGGGGGACAGAACCCCGAGACCCAGTACTTC. Protein sequence: CASSQGGQNPETQYF.

CDR3 region: CASSQAGYGGELFF. CDR3 nucleotides: TGTGCCAGCAGCCAAGCAGGGTATGGCGGGGAGCTGTTTTTT. V is TRBV4-2 and J is TRBJ2-2; D might be TRBD1 (5 bases). Germline assignment: CDR1 LGHNA and CDR2 YNFKEQ. The CDR3 loop spans 14 amino acids. V shed 1 base and J shed 7 bases, with 10 bases lying between them.

The V call is TRBV5-4, the J call TRBJ1-6; 10 bases are a match to TRBD1. CDR3 size: 14 residues. Trimming removed 3 bases from V and 10 bases from J; junction bases left unmatched: 4. Germline V gives CDR1 SGHNT, CDR2 YYREEE (reference sequence). The CDR3 reads CASSSTGGKSPLHF. For the CDR3, the DNA is TGTGCCAGCAGCTCGACAGGGGGCAAGTCACCCCTCCACTTT.